This T cell receptor beta chain was sequenced in a study of T-cell memory formation after mild COVID-19. Whole-study findings and limits: In pre-infection memory, a portion of responding clones appeared, which suggested that cross-reactive memory joined.

V lost 5 bases and J lost 2; bases outside the gene matches: 9. Germline CDR1 reads SGHRS; CDR2 reads YFSETQ. CDR3 length: 15 amino acids. TCR alpha and TCR beta cDNA libraries carrying sample barcodes and UMIs came from 5'RACE with constant-segment primers. TCRdb used MiXCR to reprocess the 5' RACE reads, holding one entry per CDR3 protein. This table has approximately 210,000 distinct CDR3 sequences, about 11% appearing once. Remarks on this clonotype: The antigen remains undetermined.

The chain recombines TRBV5-1 with TRBJ2-7; TRBD1 agrees at 8 bases. This TCR came from a man in his late teens or twenties who had mild COVID-19 (a few samples of this study predate the infection). Cell type and time point are not known. Sequencing was done on a sample of PBMCs or a T cell subset sorted from them (not recorded which). CDR3 protein: CASSPGTGVTYEQYV. The CDR3 nucleotides read TGCGCCAGCAGTCCCGGGACAGGCGTTACCTACGAGCAGTACGTC.